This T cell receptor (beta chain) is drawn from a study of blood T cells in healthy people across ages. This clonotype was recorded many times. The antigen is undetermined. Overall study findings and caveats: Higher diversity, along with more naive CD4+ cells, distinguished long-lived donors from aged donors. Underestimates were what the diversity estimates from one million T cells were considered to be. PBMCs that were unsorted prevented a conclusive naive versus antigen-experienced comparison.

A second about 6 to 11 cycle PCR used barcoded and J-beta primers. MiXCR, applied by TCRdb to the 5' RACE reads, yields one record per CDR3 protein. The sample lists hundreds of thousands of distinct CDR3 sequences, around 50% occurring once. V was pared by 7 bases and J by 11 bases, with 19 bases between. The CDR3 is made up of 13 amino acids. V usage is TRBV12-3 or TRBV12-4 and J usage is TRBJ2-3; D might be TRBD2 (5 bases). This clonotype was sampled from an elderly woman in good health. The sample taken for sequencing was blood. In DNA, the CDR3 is TGTGCCAGCACCCCCGGTGACTACCTTAGGCAGTATTTT. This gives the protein CASTPGDYLRQYF.